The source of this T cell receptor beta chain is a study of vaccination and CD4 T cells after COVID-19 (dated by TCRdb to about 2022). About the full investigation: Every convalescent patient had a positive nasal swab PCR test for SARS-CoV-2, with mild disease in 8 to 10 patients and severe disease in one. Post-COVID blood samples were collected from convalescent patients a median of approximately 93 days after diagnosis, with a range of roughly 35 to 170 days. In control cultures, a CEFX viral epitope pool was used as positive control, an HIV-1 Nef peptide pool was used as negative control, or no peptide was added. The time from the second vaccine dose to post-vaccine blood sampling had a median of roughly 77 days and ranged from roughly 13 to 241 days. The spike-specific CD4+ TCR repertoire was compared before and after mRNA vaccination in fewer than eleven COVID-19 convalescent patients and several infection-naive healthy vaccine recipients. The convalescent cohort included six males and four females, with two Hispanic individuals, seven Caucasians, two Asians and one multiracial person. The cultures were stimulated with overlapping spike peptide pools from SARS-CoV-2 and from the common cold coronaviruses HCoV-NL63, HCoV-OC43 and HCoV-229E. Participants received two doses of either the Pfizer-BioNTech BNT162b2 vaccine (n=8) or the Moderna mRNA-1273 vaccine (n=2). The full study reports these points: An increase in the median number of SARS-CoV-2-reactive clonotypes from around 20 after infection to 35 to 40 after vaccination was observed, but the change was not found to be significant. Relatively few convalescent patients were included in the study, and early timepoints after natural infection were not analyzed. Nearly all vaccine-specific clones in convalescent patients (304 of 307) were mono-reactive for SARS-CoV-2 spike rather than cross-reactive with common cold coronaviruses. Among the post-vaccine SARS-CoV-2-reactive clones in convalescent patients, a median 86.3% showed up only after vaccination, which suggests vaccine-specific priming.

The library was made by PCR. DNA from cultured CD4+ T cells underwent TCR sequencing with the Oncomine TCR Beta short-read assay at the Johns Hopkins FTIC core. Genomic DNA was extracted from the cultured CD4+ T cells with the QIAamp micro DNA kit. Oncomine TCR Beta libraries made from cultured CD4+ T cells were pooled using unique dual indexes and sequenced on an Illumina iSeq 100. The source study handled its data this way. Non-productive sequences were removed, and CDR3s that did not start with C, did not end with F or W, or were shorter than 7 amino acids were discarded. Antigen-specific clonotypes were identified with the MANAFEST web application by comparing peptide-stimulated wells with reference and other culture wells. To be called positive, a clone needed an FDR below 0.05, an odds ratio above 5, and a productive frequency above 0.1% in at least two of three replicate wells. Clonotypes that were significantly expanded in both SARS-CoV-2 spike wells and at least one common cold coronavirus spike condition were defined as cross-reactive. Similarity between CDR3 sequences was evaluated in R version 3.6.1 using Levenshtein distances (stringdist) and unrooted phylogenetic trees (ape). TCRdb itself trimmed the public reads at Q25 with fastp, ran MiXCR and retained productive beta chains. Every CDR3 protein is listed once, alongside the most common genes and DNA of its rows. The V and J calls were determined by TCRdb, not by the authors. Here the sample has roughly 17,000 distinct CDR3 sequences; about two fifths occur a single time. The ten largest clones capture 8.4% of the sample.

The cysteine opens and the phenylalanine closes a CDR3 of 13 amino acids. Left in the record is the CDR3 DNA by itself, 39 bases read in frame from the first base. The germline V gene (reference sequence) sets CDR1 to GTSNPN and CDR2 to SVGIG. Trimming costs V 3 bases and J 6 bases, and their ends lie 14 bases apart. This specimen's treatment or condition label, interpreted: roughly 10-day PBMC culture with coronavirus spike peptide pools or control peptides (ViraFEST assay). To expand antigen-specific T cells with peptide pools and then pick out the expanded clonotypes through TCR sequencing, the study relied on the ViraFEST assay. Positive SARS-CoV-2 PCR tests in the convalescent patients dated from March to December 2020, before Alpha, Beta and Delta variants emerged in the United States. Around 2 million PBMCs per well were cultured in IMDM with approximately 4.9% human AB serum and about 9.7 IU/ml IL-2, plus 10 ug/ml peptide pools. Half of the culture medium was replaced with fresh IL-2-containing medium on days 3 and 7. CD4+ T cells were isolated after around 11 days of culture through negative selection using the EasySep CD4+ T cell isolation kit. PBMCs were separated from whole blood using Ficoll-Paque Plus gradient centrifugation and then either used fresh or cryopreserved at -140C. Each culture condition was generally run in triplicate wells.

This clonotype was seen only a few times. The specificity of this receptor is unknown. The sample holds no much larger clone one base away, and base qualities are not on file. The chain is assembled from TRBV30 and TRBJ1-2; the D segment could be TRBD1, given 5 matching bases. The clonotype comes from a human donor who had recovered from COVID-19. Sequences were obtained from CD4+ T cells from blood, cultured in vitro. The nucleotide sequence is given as TGTGCCTGGAGAGCAGGGCGTATACATGGCTACACCTTC. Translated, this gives CAWRAGRIHGYTF. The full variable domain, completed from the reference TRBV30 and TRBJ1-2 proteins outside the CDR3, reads SQTIHQWPATLVQPVGSPLSLECTVEGTSNPNLYWYRQAAGRGLQLLFYSVGIGQISSEVPQNLSASRPQDRQFILSSKKLLLSDSGFYLCAWRAGRIHGYTFGSGTRLTVV.